Following are 25 T cell receptor beta chains from one sample sequenced in a study of shared clonotypes between healthy human individuals. This table comes from immunoSEQ multiplex PCR, and its TCRdb copy is limited to in-frame clones, with some not included. The sample lists about 2.3 million clones; 92% were seen once. Source material: naive CD4+ T cells from PBMCs. Subset specified: CD45RA+ positively selected. All receptors derive from a man between 18 and 35 years old in good health. Some clones in this sample may be carry-over from other donors' samples.

The V and J genes are TRBV7-2 and TRBJ2-3; 8 positions match TRBD2. This CDR3 spans 17 amino acids. Germline lookup yields CDR1 SGHTA and CDR2 FQGNSA. The V segment lost 5 bases and the J segment 3 bases; nucleotides outside the gene matches: 13. CDR3 protein: CASSVRSSGSPTDTQYF. In DNA, the CDR3 is TGTGCCAGCAGCGTCCGGTCTAGCGGGTCACCTACAGATACGCAGTATTTT.

This chain uses TRBV19 with TRBJ1-1; the D is unclear. V was shortened by 7 bases and J by 6 bases, with 15 bases between the two germline ends. Germline CDR1 and CDR2: LNHDA and SQIVND (reference sequence). CDR3 size: 13 residues. The CDR3 loop reads CASTNPHGAEAFF. The CDR3, as DNA: TGTGCCAGTACCAACCCTCATGGGGCTGAAGCTTTCTTT.

This clone was recorded once. The chain couples TRBV2 to TRBJ1-5, with D perhaps TRBD1 (6 bases). V was cut by 6 bases and J by 6 bases, with 6 bases left in between. The CDR3 runs 11 residues. CDR1 is SNHLY and CDR2 is FYNNEI in the germline V gene. CDR3 loop: CASRGGQPQHF. For the CDR3, the DNA is TGTGCCAGCAGAGGGGGTCAGCCCCAGCATTTT.

As for this clone: Different DNA sequences within this sample yield the same CDR3. V usage is TRBV29-1 and J usage is TRBJ1-1; D is possibly TRBD1 (5 bases). From germline, CDR1 is SQVTM and CDR2 ANQGSEA. This CDR3 spans 11 amino acids. Deletions cut 7 bases from V and 1 base from J, with 7 bases between. The CDR3 DNA is TGCAGCGCCGACAGGAACACTGAAGCTTTCTTT. This translates into CSADRNTEAFF.

To note about this clone: Other DNA sequences within the sample encode an identical CDR3. The genes are TRBV5-1 and TRBJ1-2; D not resolved. Germline V gene data show CDR1 as SGHRS and CDR2 as YFSETQ. Trimming shortened V by 0 bases and J by 4 bases, and 4 bases separated the two germline ends. This CDR3 has 12 residues. The CDR3 DNA sequence: TGCGCCAGCAGCTTGGACAGCTATGGCTACACCTTC. Its protein is CASSLDSYGYTF.

The J gene is TRBJ2-2, the V gene TRBV6-1; TRBD2 matches 7 bases. The length of the CDR3 is 15 residues. The V segment lost 7 bases and the J segment 3 bases; nucleotides outside the gene matches: 8. Germline V gene data show CDR1 as MNHNS and CDR2 as SASEGT. The CDR3 reads CASTVSGPYTGELFF. For the CDR3, the DNA is TGTGCCAGCACCGTTAGCGGGCCCTACACCGGGGAGCTGTTTTTT.

The rearrangement links TRBV30 to TRBJ1-1, with a weak D call TRBD1 (5 bases). CDR1 is GTSNPN, CDR2 SVGIG, per germline (reference sequence). V gave up 1 base and J gave up 3 bases, with 9 bases separating them. CDR3 length equals 13 residues. The CDR3 loop is CAWSGQGDTEAFF. Here the CDR3 DNA reads TGTGCCTGGAGTGGGCAGGGAGACACTGAAGCTTTCTTT.

As to this clone: Other DNA sequences in this sample translate to the same CDR3. The chain couples TRBV5-1 to TRBJ2-7; 10 positions match TRBD1. Germline V gene data show CDR1 as SGHRS and CDR2 as YFSETQ. The length of the CDR3 is 14 residues. After removal of 2 bases from V and 4 bases from J, the junction contained 3 bases not matched to a gene. CDR3 coding DNA: TGCGCCAGCAGCTTCGGGACAGGGGTTTACGAGCAGTACTTC. Its protein product is CASSFGTGVYEQYF.

The chain joins TRBV5-4 to TRBJ1-2; tentative D call: TRBD1 (5 bases). With 4 bases removed from V and 0 bases from J, the gap between germline ends came to 16 bases. The CDR3 spans 16 residues. Germline V gene data show CDR1 as SGHNT and CDR2 as YYREEE (reference sequence). DNA for the CDR3: TGTGCCAGCAGCCTATCGACAGTCCGTACTAACTATGGCTACACCTTC. Amino acid sequence: CASSLSTVRTNYGYTF.

The V call is TRBV28, the J call TRBJ1-1, with a weak D call TRBD1 (5 bases). The CDR3 length is 14 residues. CDR1 and CDR2 from the germline V gene are MDHEN and SYDVKM. The V end lost 3 bases, the J end lost 0 bases, and 8 bases lay between the germline ends. The chain's CDR3 is CASSFATVNTEAFF. DNA of the CDR3: TGTGCCAGCAGTTTTGCGACAGTGAACACTGAAGCTTTCTTT.

The chain links TRBV5-1 to TRBJ2-7; the match to TRBD1 covers 9 bases. The CDR3 extends over 15 amino acids. Germline V CDR1 and CDR2: SGHRS, YFSETQ. V shed 3 bases, J shed 2 bases, and the junction held 6 bases outside the gene matches. This CDR3 is CASSWGTGTTYEQYF. DNA of the CDR3: TGCGCCAGCAGCTGGGGGACAGGGACAACCTACGAGCAGTACTTC. Full variable domain (outside the CDR3, taken from reference TRBV5-1 and TRBJ2-7): KAGVTQTPRYLIKTRGQQVTLSCSPISGHRSVSWYQQTPGQGLQFLFEYFSETQRNKGNFPGRFSGRQFSNSRSEMNVSTLELGDSALYLCASSWGTGTTYEQYFGPGTRLTVT.

The chain is built from TRBV6-1 and TRBJ2-7; tentative D call: TRBD2 (6 bases). V lost 8 bases and J lost 10, with 21 bases in between. Germline V gene sequence: CDR1 MNHNS, CDR2 SASEGT. CDR3 size: 13 residues. Here the CDR3 DNA reads TGTGCCAGCGGGGTGGAGGGGCGTTATCCCCAGTACTTC. This sequence encodes CASGVEGRYPQYF.

CDR3: CASSVSLRSGNTIYF. The CDR3 bases are TGTGCCAGCAGCGTGTCCCTCCGCTCTGGAAACACCATATATTTT. This chain uses TRBV2 with TRBJ1-3; D is undetermined. The germline CDR1 and CDR2 sequences are SNHLY and FYNNEI. The V end lost 6 bases, the J end lost 0 bases, and 12 bases lay between the germline ends. The CDR3 length is 15 residues.

The rearrangement links TRBV7-3 to TRBJ1-1; D might be TRBD1 (6 bases). Germline CDR1 and CDR2: SGHTA and FQGTGA. The CDR3 sequence is 14 residues long. V was pared by 5 bases and J by 8 bases, with 18 bases between. CDR3 in amino acids: CASSQGPLQGEAFF. CDR3 bases: TGTGCCAGCAGCCAAGGACCACTCCAGGGGGAAGCTTTCTTT.

V gene TRBV9 combines with J gene TRBJ1-1; D is possibly TRBD1 (5 bases). Deletions cut 3 bases from V and 0 bases from J, with 15 bases between. The germline V gene encodes CDR1 SGDLS and CDR2 YYNGEE. The CDR3 consists of 16 residues. The CDR3 coding sequence is TGTGCCAGCAGCGGCAGGGCTACGCCTATGAACACTGAAGCTTTCTTT. This sequence encodes CASSGRATPMNTEAFF.

The chain combines TRBV28 with TRBJ2-1; 13 bases map to TRBD2. V gave up 5 bases and J gave up 9 bases; unmatched junction bases: 7. CDR1 is MDHEN, CDR2 SYDVKM, per germline. The CDR3 sequence is 15 residues long. The chain's CDR3 is CASSPRTSGSTEQFF. The CDR3 DNA reads TGTGCCAGCAGTCCCCGGACTAGCGGGAGTACTGAGCAGTTCTTC. Using reference TRBV28 and TRBJ2-1 for the parts outside the CDR3, the full variable domain is DVKVTQSSRYLVKRTGEKVFLECVQDMDHENMFWYRQDPGLGLRLIYFSYDVKMKEKGDIPEGYSVSREKKERFSLILESASTNQTSMYLCASSPRTSGSTEQFFGPGTRLTVL.

This chain connects TRBV5-1 to TRBJ2-2; D gene uncertain. The V and J ends lost 4 bases and 1 base respectively, with 17 bases between them. The CDR3 length is 17 residues. The germline V gene encodes CDR1 SGHRS and CDR2 YFSETQ. The chain's CDR3 is CASSIAPGSQNTGELFF. The CDR3, as DNA: TGCGCCAGCAGCATAGCTCCAGGTTCCCAGAACACCGGGGAGCTGTTTTTT. Drawing the rest from reference TRBV5-1 and TRBJ2-2, the complete variable domain is KAGVTQTPRYLIKTRGQQVTLSCSPISGHRSVSWYQQTPGQGLQFLFEYFSETQRNKGNFPGRFSGRQFSNSRSEMNVSTLELGDSALYLCASSIAPGSQNTGELFFGEGSRLTVL.

The rearrangement uses TRBV4-1 and TRBJ1-4; TRBD1 agrees at 8 bases. Germline assignment: CDR1 MGHRA and CDR2 YSYEKL. The CDR3 is 17 amino acids. The J segment lost 10 bases and the V segment lost 2 bases, leaving 15 bases of the junction unmatched. CDR3 sequence: CASSQPIDRGRLAKLFF. The DNA for the CDR3 is TGCGCCAGCAGCCAACCCATAGACAGGGGCCGCTTAGCAAAACTGTTTTTT.

This chain connects TRBV5-1 to TRBJ2-3; TRBD2 agrees at 8 bases. V gave up 1 base and J gave up 1 base; unmatched junction bases: 5. The germline CDR1 and CDR2 sequences are SGHRS and YFSETQ. CDR3 length equals 16 residues. The CDR3 bases are TGCGCCAGCAGCTTGTCGGGAGGGCCTGGCACAGATACGCAGTATTTT. It specifies CASSLSGGPGTDTQYF.

This chain connects TRBV7-3 to TRBJ2-2; 8 bases are a match to TRBD1. The CDR3 has 14 residues. Germline V lookup: CDR1 SGHTA, CDR2 FQGTGA. J was trimmed by 7 bases and V by 3 bases; bases with no gene match: 4. CDR3: CASSFDRGIGELFF. The DNA for the CDR3 is TGTGCCAGCAGCTTTGACAGGGGAATCGGGGAGCTGTTTTTT.

The CDR3 sequence: CASSLGGSGRYNEQFF. The CDR3, as DNA: TGCGCCAGCAGCCTGGGAGGGAGCGGCCGGTACAATGAGCAGTTCTTC. V and J are TRBV4-1 and TRBJ2-1; 7 nucleotides agree with TRBD2. Germline-derived CDR1 and CDR2 are MGHRA and YSYEKL. The V gene end was trimmed by 4 bases and the J gene end by 4 bases; junction bases not matched to a gene: 10. This CDR3 has 16 amino acids.

V is TRBV6-6 and J is TRBJ2-3; a possible D gene is TRBD2 (5 bases). CDR1 is MNHNY and CDR2 is SVGAGI in the germline V gene (reference sequence). V was shortened by 4 bases and J by 5 bases, with 10 bases between the two germline ends. The CDR3 is 13 amino acids. The CDR3 nucleotides are TGTGCCAGCAGTTCCCGACTACAAGATACGCAGTATTTT. It yields the protein CASSSRLQDTQYF.

This sequence joins TRBV11-3 and TRBJ2-1, with a possible D match to TRBD1 (6 bases). CDR3 length: 14 residues. The germline V gene encodes CDR1 SGHNT and CDR2 YENEEA. Trimming cost V 6 bases and J 5 bases, with 14 bases left between them. CDR3 loop: CASSADRFDNEQFF. The CDR3 region has the DNA TGTGCCAGCAGTGCAGACAGGTTTGACAATGAGCAGTTCTTC.

This chain links TRBV7-2 with TRBJ2-3; 12 bases align to TRBD2. Germline-derived CDR1 and CDR2 are SGHTA and FQGNSA. This CDR3 has 15 amino acids. V dropped 5 bases and J dropped 3; count of bases not matched to a gene: 3. CDR3 in amino acids: CASSPGTSGTDTQYF. The CDR3 bases are TGTGCCAGCAGCCCGGGGACTAGCGGGACAGATACGCAGTATTTT.

The chain carries TRBV4-2 and TRBJ2-7; 8 bases agree with TRBD2. V lost 4 bases and J lost 7; bases outside the gene matches: 24. The germline gives CDR1 LGHNA, CDR2 YNFKEQ. There are 19 residues in the CDR3. Here the CDR3 reads CASSPQRGPEGLPTTEQYF. The CDR3 DNA reads TGTGCCAGCAGCCCCCAGCGGGGGCCAGAAGGTCTACCTACGACGGAGCAGTACTTC.